This TCR beta chain was found in a study of PD-1 blockade in classical Hodgkin lymphoma. The study's findings and limits: The authors excluded patients who started nivolumab under 1 year after ASCT.

A note on this clone: What it binds is not known.

Profiled with immunoSEQ multiplex PCR; TCRdb holds only in-frame clones, not every one. The sample yields 10,000 to 15,000 clones, around 83% seen once. The CDR3 has 11 residues. V lost 10 bases and J 3 bases, leaving 10 bases between the germline ends. Germline CDR1 reads SGHAT; CDR2 reads FQNNGV. With no exception, relapse followed autologous stem cell transplantation in all patients, and brentuximab vedotin exposure varied. Patients showed best responses of complete response, partial response or progressive disease. The specimen comprised peripheral blood mononuclear cells (PBMCs), sampled at baseline. The chain joins TRBV11-2 to TRBJ2-7, with D hard to call. This TCR was recovered from a human donor with classical Hodgkin lymphoma. CDR3 nucleotides: TGTGCCACCGGGTCGGGCTACGAGCAGTACTTC. Its protein product is CATGSGYEQYF.